A selection of T cell receptor beta chains follows, all from one sample in a study of response to subunit inactivated influenza vaccine. TCRdb recomputed calls from the RT-PCR reads with MiXCR, one row per CDR3 protein. The sample holds some 600,000 distinct CDR3 sequences, 14% seen once. This specimen consisted of PBMCs from blood, obtained approximately 15 days before vaccination. The source of these receptors is a man over 45 who received an inactivated influenza vaccine. Each CDR3 is given with its conserved first and last residue. D genes are given only for firm matches. The size field is filled for only some rows; it gives once, few, many or a size class.

cdr3_nt cdr3_aa v_call d_call cdr3_length clone_size j_call
TGTGCCAGCAGTTCTTATTCTGGCGGGGAGCTGTTTTTT CASSSYSGGELFF TRBV12-3/TRBV12-4 . 13 few TRBJ2-2
TGTGCCAGCAGCGACGGGACTAGCGGGGTCTACGAGCAGTACTTC CASSDGTSGVYEQYF TRBV9 TRBD2 15 . TRBJ2-7
TGTGCCATCAGTGAGGGGCCTAGCGGGAGGCATACTGAGCAGTTCTTC CAISEGPSGRHTEQFF TRBV10-3 TRBD2 16 . TRBJ2-1
TGTGCCAGCAGACCCGCGAGGGGAGAAGAAAACACCATATATTTT CASRPARGEENTIYF TRBV6-2/TRBV6-3 . 15 many TRBJ1-3
TGTGCCAGCAGCCTCGGGACAGTCTACAATGAGCAGTTCTTC CASSLGTVYNEQFF TRBV13 TRBD1 14 few TRBJ2-1
TGCAGCGTTGAGTACGGAAGACACTCCTACAATGAGCAGTTCTTC CSVEYGRHSYNEQFF TRBV29-1 . 15 . TRBJ2-1
TGTGCCATTTACAATGAGCAGTTCTTC CAIYNEQFF TRBV6-9 . 9 many TRBJ2-1
TGCAGTGCTAGAGACCGATTAGCGGGGGGGAACACCGGGGAGCTGTTTTTT CSARDRLAGGNTGELFF TRBV20-1 TRBD2 17 few TRBJ2-2
TGTGCCAGCAGCTTTGTTGTAGGACAGGGTGGCGATGAGCAGTTCTTC CASSFVVGQGGDEQFF TRBV7-9 TRBD1 16 . TRBJ2-1
TGTGCCAGCAGCTCCAACAGGGGGCAGGGCGGGGAGCTGTTTTTT CASSSNRGQGGELFF TRBV7-3 TRBD1 15 few TRBJ2-2
TGTGCCAGCAGTTTATCCCCGGTGGCGGGGACTTTAAACAATGAGCAGTTCTTC CASSLSPVAGTLNNEQFF TRBV28 . 18 . TRBJ2-1
TGTGCCAGCAGCTTAGGGGGGTCCACTGGAGCTTTCTTT CASSLGGSTGAFF TRBV7-2 . 13 few TRBJ1-1
TGCGCCAGCAGCCAAGATTCGGCGGGGGCATGGAATGAGCAGTTCTTC CASSQDSAGAWNEQFF TRBV4-1 . 16 few TRBJ2-1
TGTGCCAGCAGCTTAGGGCAGGGGGAAGACGAGCAGTACTTC CASSLGQGEDEQYF TRBV7-9 TRBD1 14 . TRBJ2-7
TGCGCCAGCAGGACCGGGACGGTTAATACCGGGGAGCTGTTTTTT CASRTGTVNTGELFF TRBV4-1 . 15 few TRBJ2-2
TGCAGCGTTGAAGGAGACAGCGAAACAGATACGCAGTATTTT CSVEGDSETDTQYF TRBV29-1 . 14 few TRBJ2-3
TGTGCCAGCAGTTTAGAGAGGGCTTACAATGAGCAGTTCTTC CASSLERAYNEQFF TRBV12-3/TRBV12-4 . 14 . TRBJ2-1
TGTGCCAGTCTCAGGGTCCGGGGATTGAACACTGAAGCTTTCTTT CASLRVRGLNTEAFF TRBV6-1 . 15 few TRBJ1-1
TGTGCCAGCAGTGGTTACCTCAGGGGAGGAACCTACAATGAGCAGTTCTTC CASSGYLRGGTYNEQFF TRBV6-2/TRBV6-3 . 17 many TRBJ2-1
TGCAGTGCTAGGTCCGGGACAGGGGCTTACAATGAGCAGTTCTTC CSARSGTGAYNEQFF TRBV20-1 TRBD1 15 few TRBJ2-1
TGTGCCAGCAGCCGAGGAAGAACGGGGGCGGATCAGCCCCAGCATTTT CASSRGRTGADQPQHF TRBV7-8 . 16 few TRBJ1-5
TGTGCCAGCAGCGGACTCACTAGCGGCCTATACAATGAGCAGTTCTTC CASSGLTSGLYNEQFF TRBV9 TRBD2 16 few TRBJ2-1
TGTGCCAGCACCTCGACAGGGGTCAATCAGCCCCAGCATTTT CASTSTGVNQPQHF TRBV28 TRBD1 14 few TRBJ1-5
TGTGCCAGCAGCTCAAACAGGGGTAGATGGGAGACCCAGTACTTC CASSSNRGRWETQYF TRBV28 TRBD1 15 few TRBJ2-5
TGCGCCAGCAGCCAACGACCGGGACAGGGTTCCTACGAGCAGTACTTC CASSQRPGQGSYEQYF TRBV5-1 TRBD1 16 . TRBJ2-7
TGTGCCAGCAGAGTCGGTACCCTCTGGGGCGAGCAGTACTTC CASRVGTLWGEQYF TRBV28 . 14 . TRBJ2-7
TGCGCCAGCAGCCCAGAGACTAGCGGGAGGACCCAGTACTTC CASSPETSGRTQYF TRBV5-1 TRBD2 14 . TRBJ2-5
TGCGCCAGCAGTCCTGGGGGCGCGGGTGGAAACACCATATATTTT CASSPGGAGGNTIYF TRBV4-3 . 15 few TRBJ1-3
TGCGCCAGCAGCCAAGGGACTAGGGTATCCGCAGATACGCAGTATTTT CASSQGTRVSADTQYF TRBV4-3 TRBD2 16 . TRBJ2-3
TGCAGCGTTGAACCCTGGGGGGCAGAGACCCAGTACTTC CSVEPWGAETQYF TRBV29-1 . 13 many TRBJ2-5
TGTGCCAGCAGCCCGACAGGGAGCACAGATACGCAGTATTTT CASSPTGSTDTQYF TRBV16 TRBD1 14 many TRBJ2-3
TGTGCCAGCAGCGTAGGAAGGACTGGGAATCAGCCCCAGCATTTT CASSVGRTGNQPQHF TRBV9 . 15 few TRBJ1-5
TGTGCCAGCGGCGGGGGAGTAGAGACCCAGTACTTC CASGGGVETQYF TRBV2 TRBD2 12 . TRBJ2-5
TGTGCCAGCACCGGGACCCGTAGCACAGATACGCAGTATTTT CASTGTRSTDTQYF TRBV2 . 14 . TRBJ2-3
TGTGCCAGCAGCTTATACACGACAGGGGGCTCTGGCTACACCTTC CASSLYTTGGSGYTF TRBV7-2 TRBD1 15 . TRBJ1-2
TGTGCCAGCAGCACTCGACGGGCCTCGATTACAGATACGCAGTATTTT CASSTRRASITDTQYF TRBV7-2 . 16 . TRBJ2-3
TGTGCCATCAGTGGGGGTTTCGAATACGAGCAGTACTTC CAISGGFEYEQYF TRBV10-3 . 13 few TRBJ2-7
TGTGCCAGCAGTTACAGGGGGTCCTCCTACAATGAGCAGTTCTTC CASSYRGSSYNEQFF TRBV28 TRBD1 15 many TRBJ2-1
TGTGCCAGCAGCCATGTAGGAACCTACGAGCAGTACTTC CASSHVGTYEQYF TRBV3-1 . 13 . TRBJ2-7
TGTGCCAGCAGCTTAGAGCGGGGGGGCTACGAGCAGTACTTC CASSLERGGYEQYF TRBV7-2 TRBD2 14 many TRBJ2-7
TGTGCCAGCAGTGCGCGTCCCGGGACCCCCGGGGGTATTTCTGGGGCCAACGTCCTGACTTTC CASSARPGTPGGISGANVLTF TRBV6-1 . 21 . TRBJ2-6
TGTGCCAGCAGCGGGACCTTATACTACGAGCAGTACTTC CASSGTLYYEQYF TRBV12-3/TRBV12-4 . 13 many TRBJ2-7
TGCGCCAGCAGCTTGGTCCCTCTCCCAGATACGCAGTATTTT CASSLVPLPDTQYF TRBV5-1 . 14 . TRBJ2-3
TGTGCCAGCACGACAGGGGGAAGGAATCAGCCCCAGCATTTT CASTTGGRNQPQHF TRBV28 TRBD1 14 few TRBJ1-5
TGTGCCAGCAGCTTAGATTTTCATGGAGGGGAGCAGTACTTC CASSLDFHGGEQYF TRBV7-2 . 14 few TRBJ2-7
TGCAGCGCGGGAGGGGGAGTCGGTACCTACGAGCAGTACTTC CSAGGGVGTYEQYF TRBV29-1 TRBD2 14 . TRBJ2-7
TGTGCCACCAGGGGGATGCAGGGGAAACACGAGCAGTACTTC CATRGMQGKHEQYF TRBV11-2 TRBD1 14 . TRBJ2-7
TGTGCCAGCAGCTTGGGACAGGGGGGATCTTATAATTCACCCCTCCACTTT CASSLGQGGSYNSPLHF TRBV7-2 TRBD1 17 many TRBJ1-6
TGCAGCGTTCAGATCAGCGTTGGATTTCAGTTCTTC CSVQISVGFQFF TRBV29-1 . 12 . TRBJ2-1
TGTGCCAGCAGCCAAATTACTAGCAGGTCCTACGAGCAGTACTTC CASSQITSRSYEQYF TRBV4-2 . 15 . TRBJ2-7
TGTGCCAGCACCCGGGACAGGGGTGGGGCTAGCTCCTACAATGAGCAGTTCTTC CASTRDRGGASSYNEQFF TRBV27 TRBD1 18 . TRBJ2-1
TGTGCCAGCTGCGCGGGACAGGGAAACCTGGGCTACGAGCAGTACTTC CASCAGQGNLGYEQYF TRBV6-2/TRBV6-3 TRBD1 16 . TRBJ2-7
TGTGCCAGCGGCCGGACAGGAATATATAATTCACCCCTCCACTTT CASGRTGIYNSPLHF TRBV6-1 TRBD1 15 . TRBJ1-6